These 21 T cell receptor beta chains were all obtained from the same sample, sequenced in a study of blood T cell repertoires in COVID-19. Generated by immunoSEQ multiplex PCR, the TCRdb table keeps only in-frame clones and is missing some. This table has about 400,000 clones, around 84% appearing once. Sequencing was done on a sample of peripheral blood. The receptors here all came from a human donor in a cohort sampled during active COVID-19.

This rearrangement joins TRBV30 to TRBJ1-1, with D unclear. Deletions cut 0 bases from V and 3 bases from J, with 8 bases between. This CDR3 spans 13 amino acids. CDR1 is GTSNPN and CDR2 is SVGIG in the germline V gene (reference sequence). The CDR3 region is CAWSVTAYTEAFF. As DNA, the CDR3 is TGTGCCTGGAGTGTGACTGCGTACACTGAAGCTTTCTTT.

As concerns this clone: At one end the junction does not follow the germline gene, possibly because of a read error. This chain uses TRBV29-1 with TRBJ2-7; D is possibly TRBD2 (6 bases). The CDR3 totals 13 residues. CDR1 SQVTM and CDR2 ANQGSEA come from the germline V gene. The CDR3 loop reads CSVEFLSSEQEGF. The CDR3 DNA reads TGCAGCGTTGAGTTTCTGTCATCTGAACAGGAGGGCTTC.

V usage is TRBV5-5 and J usage is TRBJ1-1, with 9 positions matching TRBD1. The CDR3 extends over 15 amino acids. The J segment lost 7 bases and the V segment lost 4 bases, leaving 11 bases of the junction unmatched. Per germline, CDR1 SGHKS and CDR2 YYEKEE (reference sequence). The CDR3, as DNA: TGTGCCAGCAGCCCCCCCGGGACAGGGAGGTTTGAAGCTTTCTTT. It translates to CASSPPGTGRFEAFF.

The chain recombines TRBV15 with TRBJ1-1; no clear D gene. The CDR3 length is 13 residues. Germline CDR1 reads LNHNV; CDR2 reads YYDKDF (reference sequence). Between the trimmed V and J ends, which lost 0 bases and 4 bases, there was a span of 6 bases. The CDR3 DNA reads as TGTGCCACCAGCAGAGATCCGGGCACTGAAGCTTTCTTT. It encodes CATSRDPGTEAFF.

This chain uses TRBV3-1 (or the pseudogene TRBV3-2) with TRBJ1-2; 7 bases are shared with TRBD1. Germline V gene data show CDR1 as LGHDT and CDR2 as YNNKEL (reference sequence). V lost 4 bases, J lost 6 bases, and 8 bases stayed unmatched. The CDR3 extends over 14 amino acids. The CDR3 bases are TGTGCCAGCAGCCGGAAAGGGGGCCTCCATGGCTACACCTTC. It translates to CASSRKGGLHGYTF.

This chain uses TRBV2 with TRBJ1-2; 11 positions match TRBD1. The CDR3 covers 15 residues. The V gene's germline CDR1 is SNHLY and CDR2 FYNNEI. The V segment lost 4 bases and the J segment 5 bases; nucleotides outside the gene matches: 6. The CDR3 DNA reads TGTGCCAGCAGTGGTCTCGGGACAGGGGGATATGGCTACACCTTC. Translated: CASSGLGTGGYGYTF. Variable domain in full (rest from reference TRBV2 and TRBJ1-2): EPEVTQTPSHQVTQMGQEVILRCVPISNHLYFYWYRQILGQKVEFLVSFYNNEISEKSEIFDDQFSVERPDGSNFTLKIRSTKLEDSAMYFCASSGLGTGGYGYTFGSGTRLTVV.

J is TRBJ2-1 and V is TRBV7-2; tentatively, D is TRBD2 (6 bases). V dropped 4 bases and J dropped 0 bases, with 19 bases sitting between them. Germline-derived CDR1 and CDR2 are SGHTA and FQGNSA. The CDR3 runs 18 residues. The CDR3 reads CASSSKGSGRSSYNEQFF. The CDR3 bases are TGTGCCAGCAGCTCGAAAGGTAGCGGTCGAAGCTCCTACAATGAGCAGTTCTTC.

This clone was seen only a few times. The chain couples TRBV3-1 (or the pseudogene TRBV3-2) to TRBJ2-2; 7 nucleotides align to TRBD1. CDR1 LGHDT and CDR2 YNNKEL come from the germline V gene (reference sequence). Trimming cost V 6 bases and J 6 bases; bases outside gene matches: 4. CDR3 length equals 13 residues. For the CDR3, the DNA is TGTGCCAGCAGTCACAGGGGACCCGGGGAGCTGTTTTTT. As protein: CASSHRGPGELFF.

This clone was detected a few times. V usage is TRBV5-1 and J usage is TRBJ1-1; a possible D gene is TRBD1 (5 bases). Germline CDR1 SGHRS, CDR2 YFSETQ. Trimming took off 0 bases at V and 1 base at J, with 19 bases between the two ends. This CDR3 has 18 amino acids. This CDR3 reads CASSLALVLGHTNTEAFF. The CDR3 DNA reads TGCGCCAGCAGCTTGGCCCTCGTTCTTGGACACACGAACACTGAAGCTTTCTTT.

J is TRBJ2-5 and V is TRBV5-4; 8 bases match TRBD2. This CDR3 contains 14 residues. Trimming took 2 bases from V and 5 from J; bases not matched to a gene: 5. From germline, CDR1 is SGHNT and CDR2 YYREEE (reference sequence). In DNA form, the CDR3 reads TGTGCCAGCAGCTTCCTAGCGGGCGCTGAGACCCAGTACTTC. Its protein product is CASSFLAGAETQYF.

In regard to this clone: Within the sample, other DNA sequences also encode this same CDR3. The chain has TRBV5-1 and TRBJ2-3, with 7 bases identical to TRBD2. V trimming: 3 bases; J trimming: 0 bases; junction bases outside the gene matches: 1. Germline CDR1 is SGHRS and CDR2 is YFSETQ. This CDR3 has 14 amino acids. This CDR3 reads CASSSGGSTDTQYF. In nucleotides, the CDR3 is TGCGCCAGCAGCTCGGGGGGAAGCACAGATACGCAGTATTTT.

This clone was observed once. The chain combines TRBV6-1 with TRBJ1-1; TRBD1 aligns across 11 bases. Germline V lookup: CDR1 MNHNS, CDR2 SASEGT. This CDR3 is 16 amino acids long. Trimming cost V 4 bases and J 1 base; bases outside gene matches: 5. Here the CDR3 reads CASSVRDRGGNTEAFF. The CDR3, as DNA: TGTGCCAGCAGTGTCCGGGACAGGGGGGGGAACACTGAAGCTTTCTTT.

The J gene is TRBJ1-6, the V gene TRBV6-5, with D perhaps matching TRBD1 (5 bases). Trimming removed 5 bases at V and 4 bases at J, with 9 bases between. This CDR3 is 14 amino acids long. Germline-derived CDR1 and CDR2 are MNHEY and SVGAGI. CDR3 residues: CASSIDRYNSPLHF. The CDR3 DNA reads TGTGCCAGCAGTATCGACAGATATAATTCACCCCTCCACTTT.

The chain employs TRBV30 and TRBJ1-3, with D unresolved. Germline V gene data show CDR1 as GTSNPN and CDR2 as SVGIG (reference sequence). The CDR3 is 15 amino acids. Between the trimmed V and J ends, which lost 5 bases and 0 bases, there was a span of 14 bases. The CDR3 DNA follows: TGTGCCTGGGGGCGCGGGCTCGCCTCTGGAAACACCATATATTTT. This sequence encodes CAWGRGLASGNTIYF.

This chain links TRBV5-1 with TRBJ2-7; tentatively, D is TRBD1 (5 bases). CDR1 is SGHRS and CDR2 is YFSETQ in the germline V gene. V gave up 0 bases and J gave up 1 base, with 5 bases separating them. CDR3 length equals 13 residues. CDR3 loop: CASSLDRSYEQYF. As DNA, the CDR3 is TGCGCCAGCAGCTTGGACAGGTCCTACGAGCAGTACTTC.

The chain uses TRBV19 and TRBJ2-1, with 7 bases lining up with TRBD2. V gave up 5 bases and J gave up 8 bases; unmatched junction bases: 9. Per germline, CDR1 LNHDA and CDR2 SQIVND (reference sequence). There are 14 residues in the CDR3. The CDR3, as DNA: TGTGCCAGTAGTCCCTCCCCACGGGGGGATGAGCAGTTCTTC. It yields the protein CASSPSPRGDEQFF.

This chain joins TRBV21-1 and TRBJ2-3; the D segment call TRBD2 is taken from the table without a DNA check. TRBV21-1 is classified as a pseudogene. The CDR3 is 15 residues long. CDR3 in amino acids: CASSDTRQEGDTQYF. The CDR3 DNA reads TGTGCCAGCAGCGACACCCGGCAGGAGGGGGATACGCAGTATTTT.

This clone was recorded a few times. The CDR3 sequence is CASSEQGAGTEAFF. The DNA for the CDR3 is TGTGCCAGCAGCGAACAGGGGGCGGGCACTGAAGCTTTCTTT. The chain joins TRBV5-4 to TRBJ1-1, with 9 bases aligning to TRBD1. The CDR3 is 14 residues long. The germline V gene has CDR1 SGHNT and CDR2 YYREEE (reference sequence). The V and J ends lost 4 bases and 4 bases, in that order; junction bases with no gene match: 5.

The chain links TRBV11-3 to TRBJ2-3, with 9 bases identical to TRBD1. The CDR3 extends over 16 amino acids. CDR1 is SGHNT and CDR2 is YENEEA in the germline V gene. Germline trimming cut 3 bases from V and 6 bases from J; bases unmatched to any gene: 10. The DNA of the CDR3 is TGTGCCAGCAGCTTCCGGGAGACAGGGGGTAGGGATACGCAGTATTTT. It encodes CASSFRETGGRDTQYF.

The chain is built from TRBV21-1 and TRBJ1-3; TRBD1, as called in the table, went unchecked against the DNA. TRBV21-1 is classified as a pseudogene. The CDR3 spans 14 residues. The CDR3 reads CASSKVTEGNTIYF. DNA of the CDR3: TGTGCCAGCAGCAAAGTTACAGAAGGAAACACCATATATTTT.

The chain is built from TRBV2 and TRBJ2-1; 15 bases match TRBD2. Germline V gene sequence: CDR1 SNHLY, CDR2 FYNNEI. This CDR3 contains 15 residues. Trimming cost V 3 bases and J 9 bases; bases outside gene matches: 3. The CDR3 here is CASSEEGLAGGEQFF. The CDR3 DNA reads as TGTGCCAGCAGTGAGGAGGGACTAGCGGGGGGTGAGCAGTTCTTC.